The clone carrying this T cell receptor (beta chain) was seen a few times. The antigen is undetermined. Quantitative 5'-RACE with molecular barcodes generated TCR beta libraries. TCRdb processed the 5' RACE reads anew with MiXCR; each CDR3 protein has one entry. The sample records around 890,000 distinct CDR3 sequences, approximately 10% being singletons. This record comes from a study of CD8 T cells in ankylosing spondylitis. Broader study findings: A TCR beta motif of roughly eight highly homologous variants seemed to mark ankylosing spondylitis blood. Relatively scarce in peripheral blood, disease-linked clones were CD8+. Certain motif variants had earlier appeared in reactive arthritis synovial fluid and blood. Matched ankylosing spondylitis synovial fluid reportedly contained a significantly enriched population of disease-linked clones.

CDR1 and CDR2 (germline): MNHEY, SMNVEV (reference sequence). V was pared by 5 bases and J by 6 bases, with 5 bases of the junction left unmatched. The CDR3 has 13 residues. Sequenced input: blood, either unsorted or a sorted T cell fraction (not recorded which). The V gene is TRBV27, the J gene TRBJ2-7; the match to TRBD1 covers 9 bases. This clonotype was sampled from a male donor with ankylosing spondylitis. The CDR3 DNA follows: TGTGCCAGCAGTCGGGGACAGGGATCCGAGCAGTACTTC. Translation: CASSRGQGSEQYF.